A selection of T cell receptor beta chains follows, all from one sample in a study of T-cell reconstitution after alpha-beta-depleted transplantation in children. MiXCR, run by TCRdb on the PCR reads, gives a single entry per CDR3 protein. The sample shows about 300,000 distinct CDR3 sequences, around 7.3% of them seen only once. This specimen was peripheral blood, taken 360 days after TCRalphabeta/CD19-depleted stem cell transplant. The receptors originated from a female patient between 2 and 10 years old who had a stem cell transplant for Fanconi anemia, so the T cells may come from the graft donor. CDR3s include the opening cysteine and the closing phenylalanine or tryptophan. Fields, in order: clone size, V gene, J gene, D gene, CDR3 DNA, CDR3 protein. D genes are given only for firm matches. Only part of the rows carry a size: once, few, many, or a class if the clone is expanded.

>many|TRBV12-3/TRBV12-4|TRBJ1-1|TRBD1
TGTGCCAGCAGTTCAGTTACAGGGGGCACTGAAGCTTTCTTT
CASSSVTGGTEAFF
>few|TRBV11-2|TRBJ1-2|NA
TGTGCCAGCAGCTTCCCGGGACTTCTCTATGGCTACACCTTC
CASSFPGLLYGYTF
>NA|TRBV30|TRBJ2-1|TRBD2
TGTGCCTGGAGTGGGAGGGGACTAGAGAATGAGCAGTTCTTC
CAWSGRGLENEQFF
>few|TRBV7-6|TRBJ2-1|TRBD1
TGTGCCAGCAGCTGGGACAGGGATGAGCAGTTCTTC
CASSWDRDEQFF
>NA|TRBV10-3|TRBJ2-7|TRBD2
TGTGCCATCGGAATAGCGGGGGGGACCTACGAGCAGTACTTC
CAIGIAGGTYEQYF
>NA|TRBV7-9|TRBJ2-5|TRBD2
TGTGCCAGCAGCTTTGAGTCGGGGGGGCATGGGACCCAGTACTTC
CASSFESGGHGTQYF
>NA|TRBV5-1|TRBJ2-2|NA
TGCGCCAGCAGCTTGCTACAAGACCCGAACACCGGGGAGCTGTTTTTT
CASSLLQDPNTGELFF
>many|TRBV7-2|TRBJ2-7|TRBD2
TGTGCCAGCAGTCAGCGGGGGCGGGGCGAGCAGTACTTC
CASSQRGRGEQYF
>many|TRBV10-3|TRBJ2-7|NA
TGTGCCATCAGTCTCGGCGCCTATTACGAGCAGTACTTC
CAISLGAYYEQYF
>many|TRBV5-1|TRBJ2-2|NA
TGCGCCAGCGAACCAGGACGGTACACCGGGGAGCTGTTTTTT
CASEPGRYTGELFF
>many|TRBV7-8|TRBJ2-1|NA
TGTGCCAGCAGCTTAGGCCTTCGGGGGTGGGGTAACAATGAGCAGTTCTTC
CASSLGLRGWGNNEQFF
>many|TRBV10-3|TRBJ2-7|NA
TGTGCCATCAGTGAGTCGGGGGTAGCGAGCGAGCAGTACTTC
CAISESGVASEQYF
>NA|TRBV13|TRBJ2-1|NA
TGTGCCAGCAGCTTAGGAAGGAGCTCCTACAATAAGCAGTTCTTC
CASSLGRSSYNKQFF
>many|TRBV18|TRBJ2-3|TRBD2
TGTGCCAGCTCACCCCGGGCTAGCGGGAGAGGTCCAGATACGCAGTATTTT
CASSPRASGRGPDTQYF
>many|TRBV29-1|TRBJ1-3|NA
TGCAGCGTTGAAGCCGGGCCAGGATTAAACACCATATATTTT
CSVEAGPGLNTIYF
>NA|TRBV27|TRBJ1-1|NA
TGTGCCAGCAGGTTTACCAGGGGTGCCACTGAAGCTTTCTTT
CASRFTRGATEAFF
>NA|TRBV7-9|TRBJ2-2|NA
TGTGCCAGCACTCTCGCGGGGCTAACCGGGGAGCTGTTTTTT
CASTLAGLTGELFF
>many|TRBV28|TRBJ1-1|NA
TGTGCCAGCAGTTTATTCGCCTCAAACACTGAAGCTTTCTTT
CASSLFASNTEAFF
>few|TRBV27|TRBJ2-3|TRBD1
TGTGCCAGCAGTTTAAAAGGGGGCAGGGCTACGCAGTATTTT
CASSLKGGRATQYF
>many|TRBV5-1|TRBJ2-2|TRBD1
TGCGCCAGCGCACGGGACAGAAACACCGGGGAGCTGTTTTTT
CASARDRNTGELFF
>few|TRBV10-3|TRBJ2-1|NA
TGTGCCATCAGTGGGCCCCCAGGGGGGAATGAGCAGTTCTTC
CAISGPPGGNEQFF
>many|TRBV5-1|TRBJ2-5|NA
TGCGCCAGCAGCTTGATGGGGGGCGGCCAAGAGACCCAGTACTTC
CASSLMGGGQETQYF
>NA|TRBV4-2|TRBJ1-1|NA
TGTGCCAGCAGCCTAGTGGTTGAGGGCACTGAAGCTTTCTTT
CASSLVVEGTEAFF
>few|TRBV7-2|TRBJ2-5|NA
TGTGCCAGCAGCTTAGACAGCTTTTCGGAGACCCAGTACTTC
CASSLDSFSETQYF
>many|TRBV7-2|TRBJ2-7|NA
TGTGCCAGCAGCTTAGGGACCGGGGCGGCGTACGAGCAGTACTTC
CASSLGTGAAYEQYF
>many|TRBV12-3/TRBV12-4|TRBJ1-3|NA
TGTGCCAGCAGCCCAGTTCCAGTTTCAGGAAACACCATATATTTT
CASSPVPVSGNTIYF
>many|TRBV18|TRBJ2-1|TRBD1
TGTGCCAGCTCACCACAGGGACAGCTACTATACAATGAGCAGTTCTTC
CASSPQGQLLYNEQFF
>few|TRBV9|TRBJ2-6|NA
TGTGCCAGCAGCGTAGGGGACCCTTCTGGGGCCAACGTCCTGACTTTC
CASSVGDPSGANVLTF
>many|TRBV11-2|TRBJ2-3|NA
TGTGCCAGCAGCCTAACTTCGAGCCACGTTACGGATACGCAGTATTTT
CASSLTSSHVTDTQYF
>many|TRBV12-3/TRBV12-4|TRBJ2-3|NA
TGTGCCAGCAGTTTACAGAGTGGACAGCCTACCACAGATACGCAGTATTTT
CASSLQSGQPTTDTQYF
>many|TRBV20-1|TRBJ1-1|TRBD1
TGCAGTGCTCAGAAACCGACAGGGGATCCTGAAGCTTTCTTT
CSAQKPTGDPEAFF
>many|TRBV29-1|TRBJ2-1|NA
TGCAGCGTTGAAGATCCACAGTTTGCCTACAATGAGCAGTTCTTC
CSVEDPQFAYNEQFF
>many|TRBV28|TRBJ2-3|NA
TGTGCCACCAGAGACACAGATACGCAGTATTTT
CATRDTDTQYF
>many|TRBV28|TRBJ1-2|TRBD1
TGTGCCAGCGCTCCCCTGGACAGGGGAGGCGGCTACACCTTC
CASAPLDRGGGYTF
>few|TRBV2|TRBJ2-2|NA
TGTGCCAGCAGTGACGAGCCCGGGGAGCTGTTTTTT
CASSDEPGELFF
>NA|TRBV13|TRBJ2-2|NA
TGTGCCAGCAGCTTCAGTCCCGGGGAGCTGTTTTTT
CASSFSPGELFF
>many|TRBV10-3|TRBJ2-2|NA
TGTGCCATCAGTTGGACAGAACCGAACACCGGGGAGCTGTTTTTT
CAISWTEPNTGELFF
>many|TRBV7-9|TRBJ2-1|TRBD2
TGCGCCAGCAGCTTGGCCGGGACTAGCTACAATGAGCAGTTCTTC
CASSLAGTSYNEQFF
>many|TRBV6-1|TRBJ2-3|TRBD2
TGTGCCAGCAGTCGATCCGGGACTAGCGTCGGCACAGATACGCAGTATTTT
CASSRSGTSVGTDTQYF
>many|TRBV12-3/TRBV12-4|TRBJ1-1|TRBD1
TGTGCCAGCAGTTTCGACAGGGTTGTTTCCCTGAACACTGAAGCTTTCTTT
CASSFDRVVSLNTEAFF
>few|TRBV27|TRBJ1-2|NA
TGTGCCAGACAGACGAGGGTTAACTATGGCTACACCTTC
CARQTRVNYGYTF
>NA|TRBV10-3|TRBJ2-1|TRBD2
TGTGCCATCGGACTAGCGGGCTACAATGAGCAGTTCTTC
CAIGLAGYNEQFF
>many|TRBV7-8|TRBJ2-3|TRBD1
TGTGCCAGCAGCTTACGGCTGGGACAGAGCACAGATACGCAGTATTTT
CASSLRLGQSTDTQYF
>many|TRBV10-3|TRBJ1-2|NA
TGTGCCATCACCCCAGACGGACACATCTATGGCTACACCTTC
CAITPDGHIYGYTF
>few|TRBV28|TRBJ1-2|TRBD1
TGTGCCAGCAGTTCCCCTGGGGAGGGGGCCTGGCTCGGCTACACCTTC
CASSSPGEGAWLGYTF
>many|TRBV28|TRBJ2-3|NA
TGTGCCAGCAGTTTAGGGGCAGGGTACGGCACAGATACGCAGTATTTT
CASSLGAGYGTDTQYF
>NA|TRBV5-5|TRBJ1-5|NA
TGTGCCAGCAGCTTGAGGCCGGGGGTAAATCAGCCCCAGCATTTT
CASSLRPGVNQPQHF
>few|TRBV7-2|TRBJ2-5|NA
TGTGCCAGCAGCTTAGTCCGTGGGAGGAGAGAAGAGACCCAGTACTTC
CASSLVRGRREETQYF
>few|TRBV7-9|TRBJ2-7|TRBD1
TGTGCCAGCAGCTTAGGGGACAGGGTCCACGAGCAGTACTTC
CASSLGDRVHEQYF
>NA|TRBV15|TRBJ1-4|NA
TGTGCCACCAGCATCCAGACGGGGAATGAAAAACTGTTTTTT
CATSIQTGNEKLFF
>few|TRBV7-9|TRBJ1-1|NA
TGTGCCAGCAGTTTGGACGTCACTGAAGCTTTCTTT
CASSLDVTEAFF
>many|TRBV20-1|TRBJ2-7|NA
TGCAGTGCTAGAGATTTACAAGAGCAGTACTTC
CSARDLQEQYF
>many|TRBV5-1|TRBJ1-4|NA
TGCGCCAGCAGCTTGGGGGCAGGGGCAACTAATGAAAAACTGTTTTTT
CASSLGAGATNEKLFF
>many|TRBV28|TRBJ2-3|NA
TGTGCCAGCAGTCGACTATTAGGAGTCACAGATACGCAGTATTTT
CASSRLLGVTDTQYF
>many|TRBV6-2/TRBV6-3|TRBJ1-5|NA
TGTGCCAGCAACTCTTATCTTCAGCCCCAGCATTTT
CASNSYLQPQHF
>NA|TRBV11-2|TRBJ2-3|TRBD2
TGTGCCAGCAGCCCGGCCCTCTTCGCGGGGGGGGGGCAGGGTGCGCAGTATTTT
CASSPALFAGGGQGAQYF
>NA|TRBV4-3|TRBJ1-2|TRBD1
TGCGCCAGCAGCCAAGAATTATCACAGGGGGCTAACTATGGCTACACCTTC
CASSQELSQGANYGYTF
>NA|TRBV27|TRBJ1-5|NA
TGTGCCAGCAGCATATACAGGTATCAGCCCCAGCATTTT
CASSIYRYQPQHF
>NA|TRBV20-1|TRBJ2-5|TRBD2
TGCAGTGCTAGAAGGGCCGGGCTAGCGGGGTTGGGGACCCAGTACTTC
CSARRAGLAGLGTQYF